These 9 T cell receptor beta chains originate from one sample sequenced in a study of T cell responses to AZD1222 COVID-19 vaccine. TCRdb keeps only in-frame clones here, not all; method: immunoSEQ multiplex PCR. The data show 90,000 to 150,000 clones, approximately 88% seen once. The specimen comprised peripheral blood, sampled on day 0 of AZD1222 vaccination. The receptors originated from an adult in good health.

This chain links TRBV4-3 with TRBJ1-3, with D hard to call. The CDR3 extends over 16 amino acids. Trimming removed 0 bases at V and 0 bases at J, with 9 bases between. The V gene's germline CDR1 is LGHNA and CDR2 YSLEER. CDR3 coding DNA: TGCGCCAGCAGCCAAGATTTGCAGTTCTCTGGAAACACCATATATTTT. Amino acid sequence: CASSQDLQFSGNTIYF.

CDR3 region: CATSDTTGSGPDTQYF. CDR3 DNA sequence: TGTGCCACCAGTGATACGACAGGGTCGGGTCCAGATACGCAGTATTTT. The chain combines TRBV24-1 with TRBJ2-3, with TRBD1 matching 7 bases. The CDR3 has 16 residues. Germline loops: CDR1 KGHDR, CDR2 SFDVKD. The J segment lost 4 bases and the V segment lost 3 bases, leaving 9 bases of the junction unmatched.

The chain links TRBV7-2 to TRBJ2-3; D unresolved. V shed 5 bases and J shed 0 bases, with 6 bases lying between them. Germline lookup yields CDR1 SGHTA and CDR2 FQGNSA. The CDR3 sequence is 13 residues long. The CDR3 sequence: CASSISSTDTQYF. The CDR3 nucleotides read TGTGCCAGCAGCATCTCTAGCACAGATACGCAGTATTTT.

The V and J genes are TRBV29-1 and TRBJ1-2; TRBD1 might be the D (5 bases). Germline loops: CDR1 SQVTM, CDR2 ANQGSEA. V lost 6 bases and J 8 bases, leaving 19 bases between the germline ends. This CDR3 region has 13 residues. The CDR3 bases are TGCAGCGTGCGGTCGGAAGGGGCTTGGGGCTACACCTTC. As protein: CSVRSEGAWGYTF.

The rearrangement links TRBV6-5 to TRBJ2-2; no clear D. The CDR3 length is 13 residues. V was pared by 7 bases and J by 6 bases, with 12 bases between. CDR1 is MNHEY, CDR2 SVGAGI, per germline. The CDR3 nucleotides are TGTGCCAGCACCGACACCGCTCCCGGGGAGCTGTTTTTT. Translation gives CASTDTAPGELFF.

This chain links TRBV5-1 with TRBJ1-1; no clear D gene. Germline CDR1 reads SGHRS; CDR2 reads YFSETQ. The CDR3 covers 16 residues. Deletions cut 1 base from V and 0 bases from J, with 13 bases between. Here the CDR3 DNA reads TGCGCCAGCAGCTTGTCACTGGCAGGCTTGAACACTGAAGCTTTCTTT. This translates into CASSLSLAGLNTEAFF.

The chain is built from TRBV5-6 and TRBJ1-1, with 7 bases identical to TRBD1. Unmatched junction bases numbered 3, after V lost 8 bases and J lost 2 bases. This CDR3 is built from 12 residues. Germline CDR1 is SGHDT and CDR2 is YYEEEE. CDR3 sequence (DNA): TGTGCCAGTGACAGGGCAAACACTGAAGCTTTCTTT. As protein: CASDRANTEAFF.

The chain joins TRBV4-2 to TRBJ1-4; 9 nucleotides align to TRBD1. Germline values: CDR1 LGHNA, CDR2 YNFKEQ. After removal of 0 bases from V and 5 bases from J, the junction contained 7 bases not matched to a gene. This CDR3 comprises 17 residues. Here the CDR3 reads CASSQDVLGTGNEKLFF. CDR3 in DNA: TGTGCCAGCAGCCAAGATGTTTTGGGGACAGGGAATGAAAAACTGTTTTTT.

The rearrangement uses TRBV7-9 and TRBJ1-4; D gene unclear. CDR1 SEHNR and CDR2 FQNEAQ come from the germline V gene (reference sequence). This CDR3 region has 15 residues. The V and J ends lost 5 bases and 0 bases respectively, with 10 bases between them. The CDR3 DNA follows: TGTGCCAGCAGCGTCTCGTCCGCAACTAATGAAAAACTGTTTTTT. Translated: CASSVSSATNEKLFF.